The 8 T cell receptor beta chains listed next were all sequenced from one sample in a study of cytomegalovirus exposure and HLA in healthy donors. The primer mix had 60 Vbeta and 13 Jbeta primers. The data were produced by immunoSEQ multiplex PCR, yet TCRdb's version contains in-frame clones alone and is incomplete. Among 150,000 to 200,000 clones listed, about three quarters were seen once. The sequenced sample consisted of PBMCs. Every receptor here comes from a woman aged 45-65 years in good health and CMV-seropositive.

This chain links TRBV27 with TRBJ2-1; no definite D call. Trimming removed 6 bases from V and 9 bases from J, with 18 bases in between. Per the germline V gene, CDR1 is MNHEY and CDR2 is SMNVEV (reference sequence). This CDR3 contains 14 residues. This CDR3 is CASSPTPWFSEQFF. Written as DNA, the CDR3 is TGTGCCAGCAGCCCGACTCCGTGGTTTAGTGAGCAGTTCTTC.

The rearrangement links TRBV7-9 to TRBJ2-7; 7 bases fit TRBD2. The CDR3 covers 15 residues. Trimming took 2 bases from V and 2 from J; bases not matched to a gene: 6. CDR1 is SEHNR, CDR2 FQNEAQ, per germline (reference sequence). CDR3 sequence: CASSLFPGTTYEQYF. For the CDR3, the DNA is TGTGCCAGCAGCTTATTCCCAGGGACTACCTACGAGCAGTACTTC.

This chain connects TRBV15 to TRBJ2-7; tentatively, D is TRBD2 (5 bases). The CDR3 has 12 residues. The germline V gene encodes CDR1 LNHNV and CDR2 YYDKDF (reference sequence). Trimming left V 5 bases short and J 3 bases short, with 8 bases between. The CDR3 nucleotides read TGTGCCACCAGCTTCGGGGTCTACGAGCAGTACTTC. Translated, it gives CATSFGVYEQYF.

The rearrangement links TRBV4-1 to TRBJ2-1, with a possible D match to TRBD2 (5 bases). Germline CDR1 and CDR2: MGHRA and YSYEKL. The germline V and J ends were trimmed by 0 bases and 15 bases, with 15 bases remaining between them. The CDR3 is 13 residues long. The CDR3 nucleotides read TGCGCCAGCAGCCAAGATATGCCGGGGAGAAGGTTCTTC. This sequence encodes CASSQDMPGRRFF.

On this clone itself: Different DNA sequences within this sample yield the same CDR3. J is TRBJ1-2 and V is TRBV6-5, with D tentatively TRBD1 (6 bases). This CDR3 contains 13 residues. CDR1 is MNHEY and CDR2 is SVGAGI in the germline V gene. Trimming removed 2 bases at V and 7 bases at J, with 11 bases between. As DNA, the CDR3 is TGTGCCAGCAGTTACGGCCAGGGGATTGGCTACACCTTC. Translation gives CASSYGQGIGYTF.

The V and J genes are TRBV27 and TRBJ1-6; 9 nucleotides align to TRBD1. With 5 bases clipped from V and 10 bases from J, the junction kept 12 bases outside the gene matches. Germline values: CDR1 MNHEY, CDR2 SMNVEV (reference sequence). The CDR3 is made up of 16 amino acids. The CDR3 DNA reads TGTGCCAGCAGTCTCAAGGGACAGGGAACTGAATCACCCCTCCACTTT. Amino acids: CASSLKGQGTESPLHF.

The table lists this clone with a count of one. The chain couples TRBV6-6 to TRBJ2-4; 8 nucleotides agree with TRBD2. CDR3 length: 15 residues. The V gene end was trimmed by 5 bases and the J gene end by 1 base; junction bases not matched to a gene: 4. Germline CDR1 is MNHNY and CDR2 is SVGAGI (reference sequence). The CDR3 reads CASSPGGVAKNIQYF. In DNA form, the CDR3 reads TGTGCCAGCAGTCCCGGGGGGGTGGCCAAAAACATTCAGTACTTC.

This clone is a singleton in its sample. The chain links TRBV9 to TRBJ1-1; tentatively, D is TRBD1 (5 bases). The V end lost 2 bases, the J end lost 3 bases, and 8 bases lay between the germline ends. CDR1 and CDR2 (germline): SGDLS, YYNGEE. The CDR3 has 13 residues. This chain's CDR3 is CASSVRDYTEAFF. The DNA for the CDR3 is TGTGCCAGCAGCGTCCGGGACTACACTGAAGCTTTCTTT.